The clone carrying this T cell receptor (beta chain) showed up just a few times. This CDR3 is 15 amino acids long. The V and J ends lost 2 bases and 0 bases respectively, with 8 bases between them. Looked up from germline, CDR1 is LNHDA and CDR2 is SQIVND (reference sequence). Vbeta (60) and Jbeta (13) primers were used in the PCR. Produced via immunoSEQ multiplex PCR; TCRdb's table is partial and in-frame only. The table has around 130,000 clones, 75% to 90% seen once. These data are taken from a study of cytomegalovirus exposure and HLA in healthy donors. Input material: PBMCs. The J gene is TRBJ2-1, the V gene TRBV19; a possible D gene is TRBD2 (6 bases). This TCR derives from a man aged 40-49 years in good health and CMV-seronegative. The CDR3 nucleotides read TGTGCCAGTAGTATAAGCGGGCTCTCCTACAATGAGCAGTTCTTC. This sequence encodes CASSISGLSYNEQFF. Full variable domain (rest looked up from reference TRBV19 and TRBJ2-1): DGGITQSPKYLFRKEGQNVTLSCEQNLNHDAMYWYRQDPGQGLRLIYYSQIVNDFQKGDIAEGYSVSREKKESFPLTVTSAQKNPTAFYLCASSISGLSYNEQFFGPGTRLTVL.